This is a list of T cell receptor beta chains from one sample in a study of beta chain features in type 1 diabetes. Here immunoSEQ multiplex PCR was the method, and the copy in TCRdb shows in-frame clones only, minus some. The sample lists around 500,000 clones, 10% to 12% seen once, with 0.045% to 0.05% in the top ten. Sequenced material: naive CD4+ T cells from blood. The receptors were gathered from a woman aged 18-29 years in good health. The CDR3 runs from the conserved cysteine through the conserved F or W. D genes are given only for firm matches. A clone size is listed for some rows: how often the clone was seen (once, few, many), or a class if it is expanded.

V gene,D gene,clone size,J gene,CDR3 DNA,CDR3 protein
TRBV29-1,.,few,TRBJ2-7,TGCAGCGTTGCACAAAAACCGCGGGACCGCTTCTCCTACGAGCAGTACTTC,CSVAQKPRDRFSYEQYF
TRBV6-5,TRBD2,.,TRBJ2-7,TGTGCCAGCAGTTACCACCGTCGGGGGGACGAGCAGTACTTC,CASSYHRRGDEQYF
TRBV4-3,.,few,TRBJ1-6,TGCGCCAGCCGTGACAGACGCTCCTATAATTCACCCCTCCACTTT,CASRDRRSYNSPLHF
TRBV29-1,TRBD1,few,TRBJ2-7,TGCAGCGTTGGGACTGGGACAGGCATCGAGCAGTACTTC,CSVGTGTGIEQYF
TRBV4-3,.,.,TRBJ1-1,TGCGCCAGCAGCCAAGATATGGTAATATTCAGGGGAGGAACTGAAGCTTTCTTT,CASSQDMVIFRGGTEAFF
TRBV7-3,.,.,TRBJ2-5,TGTGCCAGCAGCTTACGGGCGGGAGAGACCCAGTACTTC,CASSLRAGETQYF
TRBV29-1,.,few,TRBJ2-3,TGCAGCGATCGGACCTATTCGTCAAATACGCAGTATTTT,CSDRTYSSNTQYF
TRBV7-3,TRBD2,few,TRBJ2-1,TGTGCCAGCAGCTTAGCGCGGGGGAATGAGCAGTTCTTC,CASSLARGNEQFF
TRBV28,.,few,TRBJ1-5,TGTGCCAGCAGTTTGCAAGGAGGGGGTAGGCAGCCCCAGCATTTT,CASSLQGGGRQPQHF
TRBV30,.,few,TRBJ1-2,TGTGCCTGGAGTGAGTTTAACTATGGCTACACCTTC,CAWSEFNYGYTF
TRBV4-2,.,few,TRBJ2-3,TGTGCCAGCAGCCAAGGCCCAAGGGGATCTAGCACAGATACGCAGTATTTT,CASSQGPRGSSTDTQYF
TRBV7-9,TRBD1,few,TRBJ1-1,TGTGCCAGCAGCTTAGGCCGAGGGGGCCTCATCACTGAAGCTTTCTTT,CASSLGRGGLITEAFF
TRBV5-1,.,once,TRBJ1-1,TGCGCCAGCAGCTTTGACAGTCTCATTGAAGCTTTCTTT,CASSFDSLIEAFF
TRBV28,.,.,TRBJ2-3,TGTGCCAGCAGTAGGGACACAGATACGCAGTATTTT,CASSRDTDTQYF
TRBV21-1,.,.,TRBJ2-3,TGTGCCAGCAGCAAACTACTAGCGGGAACGACAGATACGCAGTATTTT,CASSKLLAGTTDTQYF
TRBV11-2,TRBD1,.,TRBJ1-2,TGTGCCAGCAGCCGCGGACAGGGCTACTATGGCTACACCTTC,CASSRGQGYYGYTF
TRBV6-1,.,.,TRBJ2-3,TGTGCCAGCACCCACAGGGTGGCGCCGACAGATACGCAGTATTTT,CASTHRVAPTDTQYF
TRBV2,.,.,TRBJ2-4,TGTGCCAGCAGTGAAAGGGCGGAAGGGGGGTACTTC,CASSERAEGGYF
TRBV18,TRBD2,.,TRBJ2-3,TGTGCCAGCTCCCTAGGACTAGCGGGCACAGATACGCAGTATTTT,CASSLGLAGTDTQYF
TRBV9,TRBD2,.,TRBJ2-1,TGTGCCAGCAGCGTAGCGGGAGGGTCGGGCAATGAGCAGTTCTTC,CASSVAGGSGNEQFF
TRBV7-9,TRBD2,few,TRBJ2-1,TGTGCCAGCAGCTTAGGGGGTTACCTAGCGGGAAAACGGTTCTTC,CASSLGGYLAGKRFF
TRBV2,.,few,TRBJ2-1,TGTGCTCTAGCACCAGTTTTCGATGAGCAGTTCTTC,CALAPVFDEQFF
TRBV7-9,.,.,TRBJ2-4,TGTGCCAGCAGCTCGGGACCGAGAACCGCCATAGCCAAAAACATTCAGTACTTC,CASSSGPRTAIAKNIQYF
TRBV7-2,.,.,TRBJ2-6,TGTGCCAGCAGCCGAAGAGGGGCCAACGTCCTGACTTTC,CASSRRGANVLTF
TRBV7-2,.,.,TRBJ2-3,TGTGCCAGCAGCCACTCGGATACGCAGTATTTT,CASSHSDTQYF
TRBV5-1,.,.,TRBJ2-3,TGCGCCAGCATTGGAAGTGGCGCAGATACGCAGTATTTT,CASIGSGADTQYF
TRBV14,.,.,TRBJ1-3,TGTGCCAGCAAACCGGGGGCGGGTGGAAACACCATATATTTT,CASKPGAGGNTIYF
TRBV9,TRBD1,few,TRBJ1-2,TGTGCCAGCAGTGAGGGCGTTGGGACAGGGACCTATGGCTACACCTTC,CASSEGVGTGTYGYTF
TRBV6-5,TRBD2,.,TRBJ2-3,TGTGCCAGCAGTCGACTAGCGGGGTTCACAGATACGCAGTATTTT,CASSRLAGFTDTQYF
TRBV25-1,TRBD2,few,TRBJ2-7,TGTGCCAGCAGCGGGACTAGCGGCACCTACGAGCAGTACTTC,CASSGTSGTYEQYF
TRBV5-1,.,few,TRBJ2-2,TGCGCCAGCAGCCAGGTTGCGAACACCGGGGAGCTGTTTTTT,CASSQVANTGELFF
TRBV7-8,.,.,TRBJ1-6,TGTGCCAGCAGCTTAGGCAGGGTACTTTATAATTCACCCCTCCACTTT,CASSLGRVLYNSPLHF
TRBV5-1,.,few,TRBJ1-2,TGCGCCAGCAGCTTGGGAACCGGGGCTTATGGCTACACCTTC,CASSLGTGAYGYTF
TRBV4-1,.,few,TRBJ2-3,TGCGCCAGCAGCCAAGATCGTCCTTTCCGCACAGATACGCAGTATTTT,CASSQDRPFRTDTQYF
TRBV4-3,.,few,TRBJ2-3,TGCGCCAGCAGCCAGGGGGGACAAGGAGATACGCAGTATTTT,CASSQGGQGDTQYF
TRBV30,TRBD1,few,TRBJ2-3,TGTGCCTGGAGTCCGGACAGGGTTCGGGCAGATACGCAGTATTTT,CAWSPDRVRADTQYF
TRBV7-9,.,few,TRBJ1-2,TGTGCCAGCAGCAGGACGGATGGCTACACCTTC,CASSRTDGYTF
TRBV9,TRBD2,.,TRBJ2-2,TGTGCCAGCAGCGTGTCTAGCGGGGGCACCGGGGAGCTGTTTTTT,CASSVSSGGTGELFF
TRBV9,.,few,TRBJ1-1,TGTGCCAGCAGCGGTGGGACGGGTCTGAACACTGAAGCTTTCTTT,CASSGGTGLNTEAFF
TRBV19,.,few,TRBJ2-7,TGTGCCAGTAGTACGAGACAGGGAGGATACGAGCAGTACTTC,CASSTRQGGYEQYF